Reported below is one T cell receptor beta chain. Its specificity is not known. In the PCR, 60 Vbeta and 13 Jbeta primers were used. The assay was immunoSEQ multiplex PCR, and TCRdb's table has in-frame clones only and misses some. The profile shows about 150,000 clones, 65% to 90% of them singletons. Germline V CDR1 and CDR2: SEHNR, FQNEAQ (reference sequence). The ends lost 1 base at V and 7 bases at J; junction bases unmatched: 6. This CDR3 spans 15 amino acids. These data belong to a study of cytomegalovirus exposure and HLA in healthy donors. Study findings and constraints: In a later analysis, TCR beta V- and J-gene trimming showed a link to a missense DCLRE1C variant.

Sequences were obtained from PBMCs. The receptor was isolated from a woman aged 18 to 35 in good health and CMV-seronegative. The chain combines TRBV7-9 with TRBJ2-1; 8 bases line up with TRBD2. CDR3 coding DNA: TGTGCCAGCAGCTTAGACGCGGGAGGTTTAAATGAGCAGTTCTTC. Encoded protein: CASSLDAGGLNEQFF.